Each of the 5 T cell receptor beta chains below was sequenced from the same sample in a study of T-cell reconstitution after alpha-beta-depleted transplantation in children. Researchers prepared the TCRbeta library using unique molecular identifiers, the study reports. TCRdb re-analysed the PCR reads in MiXCR, keeping a single row per CDR3 protein. The profile shows 550,000 to 600,000 distinct CDR3 sequences, 20% to 25% of them singletons. The sample consisted of PBMCs, mostly from graft donor cells, taken 360 days after TCRalphabeta/CD19-depleted stem cell transplant. The receptors shown here come from a boy less than two years old who had a stem cell transplant for acute myeloid leukemia, so the T cells may come from the graft donor.

This chain connects TRBV20-1 to TRBJ2-2; 9 bases agree with TRBD1. Looked up from germline, CDR1 is DFQATT and CDR2 is SNEGSKA (reference sequence). The CDR3 spans 14 residues. The ends lost 0 bases at V and 8 bases at J; junction bases unmatched: 4. CDR3 amino acids: CSAREGQGAGELFF. The CDR3 nucleotides read TGCAGTGCTAGAGAGGGACAGGGCGCTGGGGAGCTGTTTTTT.

The V gene is TRBV10-3, the J gene TRBJ1-1; 7 nucleotides match TRBD1. In germline, CDR1 is ENHRY, CDR2 SYGVKD. The CDR3 spans 15 residues. J lost 1 base, V lost 4 bases, and 6 bases had no gene match. CDR3 in DNA: TGTGCCATCAGTGTAACCGGGACAGCGAACACTGAAGCTTTCTTT. Protein sequence: CAISVTGTANTEAFF.

The rearrangement joins TRBV3-1 to TRBJ2-2; D might be TRBD1 or TRBD2, each matching 5 bases. The CDR3 totals 18 residues. The germline gives CDR1 LGHDT, CDR2 YNNKEL (reference sequence). Trimming shortened V by 0 bases and J by 0 bases, and 14 bases separated the two germline ends. The CDR3 spells CASSQDLLGAANTGELFF. The CDR3 nucleotides are TGTGCCAGCAGCCAAGACCTCCTCGGGGCCGCGAACACCGGGGAGCTGTTTTTT.

This clonotype was seen a single time. This chain uses TRBV6-1 with TRBJ2-7; TRBD2 might be the D (6 bases). V lost 6 bases and J 0 bases, leaving 12 bases between the germline ends. Germline V gives CDR1 MNHNS, CDR2 SASEGT. The CDR3 has 14 amino acids. CDR3 bases: TGTGCCAGCAGCCCTACGGGGGTCTCCTACGAGCAGTACGTC. Translation: CASSPTGVSYEQYV.

The J gene is TRBJ1-1, the V gene TRBV12-3 or TRBV12-4; a possible D gene is TRBD1 (5 bases). V lost 5 bases to trimming and J lost 7 bases, with 14 bases between them. The CDR3 is 13 amino acids. The CDR3 loop is CASSQQGRSEAFF. CDR3 bases: TGTGCCAGCAGTCAGCAGGGAAGGAGTGAAGCTTTCTTT.